The entry below describes one TCR beta chain. Its specificity is unknown. This same CDR3 is encoded by further DNA sequences in the sample. Produced via immunoSEQ multiplex PCR; TCRdb's table is partial and in-frame only. The table shows hundreds of thousands of clones, with 70% to 90% occurring only once. The data are from a study of cytomegalovirus exposure and HLA in healthy donors. As for the study in general: In a later analysis, the roughly 130 validation repertoires were reported to have used the same platform as the 550 to 850 first-cohort repertoires.

General study results and limits: The study designated 150 or so TCR beta chains cytomegalovirus-associated. Accounts indicate the classifier identified cytomegalovirus status with strong specificity and sensitivity.

Source material: PBMCs. The receptor comes from a woman aged 18-35 years in good health and CMV-seronegative.

The CDR3, as DNA: TGTGCCAGCAGTACTCAGGGGAACACTGAAGCTTTCTTT. It codes for CASSTQGNTEAFF. J is TRBJ1-1 and V is TRBV7-3; D might be TRBD1 (5 bases). V was clipped by 6 bases and J by 1 base, with 9 bases between them. Per germline, CDR1 SGHTA and CDR2 FQGTGA. There are 13 residues in the CDR3.